The source of this T cell receptor (beta chain) is a study of blood T cell repertoires in COVID-19. Looking at the study overall: Researchers got acute and convalescent COVID-19 samples from the United States, Italy and Spain. PBMCs, B-cell-depleted T cells, or T cells provided the cDNA or gDNA that made up the material.

Authors' data handling: By means of reference gene primer amplification, nucleated cell counts were estimated. Repertoires were generated with immunoSEQ multiplex PCR, while TCRdb's copy carries only in-frame clones and drops some. V, J and clone size derive from that table, while D and trimming were established from the DNA sequence. The table includes 150,000 or so clones, around 85% detected once. From germline, CDR1 is MNHEY and CDR2 SVGAGI. V lost 2 bases, J lost 0 bases, and 3 bases lay in between. This CDR3 has 13 amino acids. Sample: peripheral blood. The chain joins TRBV6-5 to TRBJ2-3; D call uncertain. The TCR comes from a woman aged 80 or over with acute or convalescent COVID-19. The CDR3 reads CASSYQSTDTQYF. The CDR3 DNA reads as TGTGCCAGCAGTTACCAAAGCACAGATACGCAGTATTTT.